The TCR beta chain under discussion was sequenced for a study of T cell responses to AZD1222 COVID-19 vaccine. Findings and limits, study-wide: Repertoire collection took place solely once the T cell response had peaked. It was only a handful of AZD1222 recipients who were seropositive at baseline.

The CDR3 has 17 amino acids. V gave up 4 bases and J gave up 1 base; unmatched junction bases: 10. The germline V gene encodes CDR1 KGHDR and CDR2 SFDVKD. This table comes from immunoSEQ multiplex PCR, and its TCRdb copy is limited to in-frame clones, with some not included. The sample gives roughly 100,000 clones, more than 75% of which show up once; 2% to 3% is in the top ten. Concerning this clone itself: Its antigen is unidentified.

Sample: peripheral blood, taken on day 0 of AZD1222 vaccination. This receptor was identified in an adult in good health. The chain joins TRBV24-1 to TRBJ1-1; 8 bases line up with TRBD1. The CDR3 protein is CATSDPFRDRRNTEAFF. CDR3 sequence (DNA): TGTGCCACCAGTGACCCTTTCCGGGACAGGAGGAACACTGAAGCTTTCTTT.